The 16 T cell receptor beta chains listed next were all sequenced from one sample in a study of T cell responses to AZD1222 COVID-19 vaccine. Generated by immunoSEQ multiplex PCR, the TCRdb table keeps only in-frame clones and is missing some. The sample consists of about 180,000 clones, 70% to 90% of them appearing once. Source: peripheral blood, taken on day 0 of AZD1222 vaccination. The receptors come from an adult in good health.

The CDR3 region is CASSLGRGGAETQYF. In DNA, the CDR3 is TGCGCCAGCAGCTTGGGGCGGGGGGGCGCAGAGACCCAGTACTTC. The chain has TRBV5-1 and TRBJ2-5; 9 nucleotides agree with TRBD2. V shed 0 bases, J shed 4 bases, and the junction held 4 bases outside the gene matches. The CDR3 spans 15 residues. In germline, CDR1 is SGHRS, CDR2 YFSETQ.

The chain carries TRBV15 and TRBJ1-3; tentative D call: TRBD1 (5 bases). The CDR3 is 16 amino acids. The V gene's germline CDR1 is LNHNV and CDR2 YYDKDF (reference sequence). The V gene lost 0 bases and the J gene lost 3 bases, with 12 bases spanning the gap. CDR3 protein: CATSRDRGVRGNTIYF. Here the CDR3 DNA reads TGTGCCACCAGCAGAGATAGGGGAGTCCGTGGAAACACCATATATTTT.

The chain links TRBV6-9 to TRBJ1-1; D is unresolved. The CDR3 spans 14 residues. Germline V gene lookup returns CDR1 MNHGY and CDR2 SVAAGI. Trimming stripped 8 bases from V and 10 bases from J, with 23 bases between. Written as DNA, the CDR3 is TGTGCCAGCCCCTCGACGTGGGTTAAAGGGCCAGCTTTCTTT. It codes for CASPSTWVKGPAFF.

The chain has TRBV11-3 and TRBJ2-3; 8 bases are shared with TRBD2. This CDR3 has 12 amino acids. V was clipped by 4 bases and J by 9 bases; unmatched bases: 3. Germline values: CDR1 SGHNT, CDR2 YENEEA. CDR3 coding DNA: TGTGCCAGCAGCTCAGCGGGAGACACGCAGTATTTT. It translates to CASSSAGDTQYF.

Here the CDR3 DNA reads TGTGCCAGCAGCCAAGAAGTGGGAGGGGCCGGAGAAAAACTGTTTTTT. This sequence encodes CASSQEVGGAGEKLFF. The chain couples TRBV4-2 to TRBJ1-4, with a possible D match to TRBD1 (5 bases). Deletions cut 0 bases from V and 8 bases from J, with 16 bases between. The CDR3 is 16 residues long. The V gene's germline CDR1 is LGHNA and CDR2 YNFKEQ.

The chain has TRBV28 and TRBJ1-3, with unresolved D. CDR3 length: 13 amino acids. Per germline, CDR1 MDHEN and CDR2 SYDVKM. Trimming took off 6 bases at V and 1 base at J, with 7 bases between the two ends. The DNA of the CDR3 is TGTGCCAGCAGCCGGAGGTCTGGAAACACCATATATTTT. The encoded protein is CASSRRSGNTIYF.

V gene TRBV7-3 combines with J gene TRBJ1-1, with D uncertain. The CDR3 runs to 15 residues. The germline gives CDR1 SGHTA, CDR2 FQGTGA. Trimming took 2 bases from V and 4 from J, leaving 14 bases between them. CDR3 in amino acids: CASSLQTIPSTEAFF. As DNA, the CDR3 is TGTGCCAGCAGCTTACAAACAATACCCAGCACTGAAGCTTTCTTT.

The CDR3, as DNA: TGTGCCAGCGTTATTACAGGGGGCAGTCTGTACACTGAAGCTTTCTTT. The encoded protein is CASVITGGSLYTEAFF. The chain has TRBV28 and TRBJ1-1, with TRBD1 matching 9 bases. V was pared by 8 bases and J by 3 bases, with 13 bases of the junction left unmatched. The CDR3 contains 16 residues. CDR1 MDHEN and CDR2 SYDVKM come from the germline V gene. Together with reference TRBV28 and TRBJ1-1, the CDR3 gives the full variable domain: DVKVTQSSRYLVKRTGEKVFLECVQDMDHENMFWYRQDPGLGLRLIYFSYDVKMKEKGDIPEGYSVSREKKERFSLILESASTNQTSMYLCASVITGGSLYTEAFFGQGTRLTVV.

This chain links TRBV27 with TRBJ2-7; 8 nucleotides match TRBD2. The CDR3 contains 14 residues. The V gene's germline CDR1 is MNHEY and CDR2 SMNVEV (reference sequence). Losses at the gene ends were 5 bases for V and 3 bases for J; bases not matched to a gene: 6. DNA for the CDR3: TGTGCCAGCAGTGTAGGAGCGGGAGTCTACGAGCAGTACTTC. This codes for CASSVGAGVYEQYF.

This clone showed up just once. The V gene is TRBV5-6, the J gene TRBJ1-4; D unresolved. CDR1 is SGHDT and CDR2 is YYEEEE in the germline V gene. The CDR3 consists of 13 residues. Deletions cut 0 bases from V and 5 bases from J, with 5 bases between. Here the CDR3 DNA reads TGTGCCAGCAGCTTGGCTGGGAATGAAAAACTGTTTTTT. Its protein product is CASSLAGNEKLFF.

The genes are TRBV20-1 and TRBJ1-5; D gene uncertain. The CDR3 is 11 amino acids. The germline V gene has CDR1 DFQATT and CDR2 SNEGSKA (reference sequence). V was pared by 6 bases and J by 11 bases, with 14 bases between. CDR3 DNA sequence: TGCAGTGCCCCCAGTGGCGTAACCCAGCATTTT. It yields the protein CSAPSGVTQHF.

The chain employs TRBV5-4 and TRBJ2-7; the match to TRBD2 covers 8 bases. CDR3 length: 15 residues. V shed 4 bases and J 5 bases; nucleotides not matched to a gene: 11. Germline V CDR1 and CDR2: SGHNT, YYREEE (reference sequence). CDR3 sequence (DNA): TGTGCCAGCAGCCCAGGGAAGCGGGAGAACCACGAGCAGTACTTC. Translation: CASSPGKRENHEQYF.

CDR3 residues: CASSLPAEGVYTEAFF. The CDR3 bases are TGTGCCAGCAGTTTACCCGCGGAGGGAGTGTACACTGAAGCTTTCTTT. The J gene is TRBJ1-1, the V gene TRBV28; no clear D gene. Trimming left V 2 bases short and J 3 bases short, with 16 bases between. Germline-derived CDR1 and CDR2 are MDHEN and SYDVKM. The CDR3 extends over 16 amino acids.

The genes are TRBV10-2 and TRBJ1-2, with 9 positions matching TRBD1. The CDR3 extends over 13 amino acids. Losses at the gene ends were 5 bases for V and 3 bases for J; bases not matched to a gene: 1. Per the germline V gene, CDR1 is WSHSY and CDR2 is SAAADI. The CDR3 DNA is TGCGCCAGCAGTCGGGACAGGGACTATGGCTACACCTTC. This translates into CASSRDRDYGYTF.

In this sample, this clone turned up once. The chain recombines TRBV19 with TRBJ1-1, with no clear D. Germline V CDR1 and CDR2: LNHDA, SQIVND (reference sequence). The CDR3 extends over 12 amino acids. The V and J ends lost 4 bases and 1 base respectively, with 4 bases between them. CDR3 coding DNA: TGTGCCAGTAGTACCACGAACACTGAAGCTTTCTTT. Protein product: CASSTTNTEAFF.

The CDR3 DNA reads TGTGCCAGCAGCCAAAACGTACTAGCGGGAGGGCCGGGGAACTACAATGAGCAGTTCTTC. Protein sequence: CASSQNVLAGGPGNYNEQFF. The J gene is TRBJ2-1, the V gene TRBV6-6, with 13 nucleotides matching TRBD2. Per the germline V gene, CDR1 is MNHNY and CDR2 is SVGAGI (reference sequence). There are 20 residues in the CDR3. V lost 6 bases, J lost 3 bases, and 17 bases stayed unmatched.